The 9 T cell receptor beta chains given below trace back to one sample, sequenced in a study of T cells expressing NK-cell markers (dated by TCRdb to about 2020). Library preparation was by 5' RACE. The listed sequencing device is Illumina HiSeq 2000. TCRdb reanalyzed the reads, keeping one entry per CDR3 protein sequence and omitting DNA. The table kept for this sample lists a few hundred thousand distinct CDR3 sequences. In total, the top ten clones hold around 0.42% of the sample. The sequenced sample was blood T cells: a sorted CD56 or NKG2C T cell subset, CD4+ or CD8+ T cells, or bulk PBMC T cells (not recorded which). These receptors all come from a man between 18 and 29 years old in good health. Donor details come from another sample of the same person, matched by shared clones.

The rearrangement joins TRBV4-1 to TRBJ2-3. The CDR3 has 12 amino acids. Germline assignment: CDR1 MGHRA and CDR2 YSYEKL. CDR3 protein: CASSQVADTQYF.

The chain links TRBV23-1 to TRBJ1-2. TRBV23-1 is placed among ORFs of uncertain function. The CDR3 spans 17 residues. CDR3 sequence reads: CASSQSEKKGFNYGYTF.

The CDR3: CASRSGLRGEQFF. This rearrangement joins TRBV6-1 to TRBJ2-1; lacking DNA, the TRBD1 call made by TCRdb goes unchecked. The CDR3 is made up of 13 amino acids. The V gene's germline CDR1 is MNHNS and CDR2 SASEGT.

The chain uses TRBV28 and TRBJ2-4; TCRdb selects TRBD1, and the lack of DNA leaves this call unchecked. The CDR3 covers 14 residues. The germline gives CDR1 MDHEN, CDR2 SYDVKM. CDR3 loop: CASSPTGTKNIQYF.

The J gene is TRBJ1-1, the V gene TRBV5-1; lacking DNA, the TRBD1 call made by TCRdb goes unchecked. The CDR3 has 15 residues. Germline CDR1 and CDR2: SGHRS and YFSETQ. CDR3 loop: CASSPRDSMNTEAFF.

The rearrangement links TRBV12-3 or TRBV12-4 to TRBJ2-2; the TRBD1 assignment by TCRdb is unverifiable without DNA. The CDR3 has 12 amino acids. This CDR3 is CASSWGTGELFF.

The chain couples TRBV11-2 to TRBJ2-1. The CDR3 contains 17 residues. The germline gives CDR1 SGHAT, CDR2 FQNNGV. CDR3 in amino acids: CASSLKLLRTSYNEQFF.

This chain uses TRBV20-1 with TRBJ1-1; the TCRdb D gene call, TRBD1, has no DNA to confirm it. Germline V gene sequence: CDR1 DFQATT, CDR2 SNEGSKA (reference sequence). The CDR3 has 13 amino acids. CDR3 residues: CSARARGDTEAFF.

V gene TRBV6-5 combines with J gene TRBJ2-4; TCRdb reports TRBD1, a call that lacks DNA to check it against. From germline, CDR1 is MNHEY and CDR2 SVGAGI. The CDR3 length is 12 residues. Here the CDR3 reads CASWDQGNIQYF.